This paragraph covers one T cell receptor (beta chain) sequence. This entry comes from a study of blood T cell repertoires in COVID-19. Trimming left V 8 bases short and J 2 bases short, with 11 bases between. The CDR3 consists of 13 residues. In the study's own analysis: Reference gene primers were amplified, and this amplification served to estimate nucleated cell counts. The data were produced by immunoSEQ multiplex PCR, yet TCRdb's version contains in-frame clones alone and is incomplete. V and J calls and clone size are copied from that table; D and trimming were computed from the DNA. The sample has around 25,000 clones; around 89% are singletons.

The gene calls are TRBV12-3 or TRBV12-4 and TRBJ2-3; possibly TRBD2 for D (6 bases). Sequences were obtained from peripheral blood. The source of this sequence is an older man with acute or convalescent COVID-19. The CDR3 loop is CASCSGDTDTQYF. The CDR3 coding sequence is TGTGCCAGCTGTAGCGGAGACACAGATACGCAGTATTTT.